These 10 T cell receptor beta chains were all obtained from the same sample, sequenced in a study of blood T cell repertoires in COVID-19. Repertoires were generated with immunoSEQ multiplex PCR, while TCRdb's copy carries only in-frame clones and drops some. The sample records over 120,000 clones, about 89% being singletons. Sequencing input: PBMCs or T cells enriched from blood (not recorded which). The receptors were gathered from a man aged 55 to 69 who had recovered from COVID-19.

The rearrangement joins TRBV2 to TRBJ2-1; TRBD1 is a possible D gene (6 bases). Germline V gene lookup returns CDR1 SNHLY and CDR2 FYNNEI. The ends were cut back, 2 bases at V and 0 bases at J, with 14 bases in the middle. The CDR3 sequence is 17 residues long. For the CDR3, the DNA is TGTGCCAGCAGTGAAACCATACAGGGAAGCTCCTACAATGAGCAGTTCTTC. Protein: CASSETIQGSSYNEQFF. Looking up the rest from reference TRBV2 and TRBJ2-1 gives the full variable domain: EPEVTQTPSHQVTQMGQEVILRCVPISNHLYFYWYRQILGQKVEFLVSFYNNEISEKSEIFDDQFSVERPDGSNFTLKIRSTKLEDSAMYFCASSETIQGSSYNEQFFGPGTRLTVL.

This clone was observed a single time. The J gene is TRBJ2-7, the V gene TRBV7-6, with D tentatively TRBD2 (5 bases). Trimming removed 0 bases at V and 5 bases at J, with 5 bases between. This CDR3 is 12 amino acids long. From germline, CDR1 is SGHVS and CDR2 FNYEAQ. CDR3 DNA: TGTGCCAGCAGCTTAGCGGGAGACGAGCAGTACTTC. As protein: CASSLAGDEQYF.

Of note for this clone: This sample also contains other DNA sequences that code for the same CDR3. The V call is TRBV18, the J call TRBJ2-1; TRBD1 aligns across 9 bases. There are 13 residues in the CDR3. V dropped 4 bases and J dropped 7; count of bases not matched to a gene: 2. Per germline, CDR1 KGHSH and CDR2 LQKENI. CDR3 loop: CASSLGQGNEQFF. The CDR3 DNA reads TGTGCCAGCTCACTTGGACAGGGGAATGAGCAGTTCTTC. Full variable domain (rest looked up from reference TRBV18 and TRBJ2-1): NAGVMQNPRHLVRRRGQEARLRCSPMKGHSHVYWYRQLPEEGLKFMVYLQKENIIDESGMPKERFSAEFPKEGPSILRIQQVVRGDSAAYFCASSLGQGNEQFFGPGTRLTVL.

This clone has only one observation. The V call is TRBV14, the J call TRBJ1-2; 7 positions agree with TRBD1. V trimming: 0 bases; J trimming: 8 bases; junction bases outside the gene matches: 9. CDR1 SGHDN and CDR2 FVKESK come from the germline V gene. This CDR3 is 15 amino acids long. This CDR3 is CASSQDRGTAGGYTF. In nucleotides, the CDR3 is TGTGCCAGCAGCCAAGATAGGGGGACAGCAGGCGGCTACACCTTC.

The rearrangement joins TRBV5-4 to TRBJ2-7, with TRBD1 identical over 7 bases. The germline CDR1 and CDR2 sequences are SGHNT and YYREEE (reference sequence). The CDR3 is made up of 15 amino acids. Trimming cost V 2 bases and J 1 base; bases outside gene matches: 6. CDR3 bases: TGTGCCAGCAGCTTAGGGGGCGGAAAATCCTACGAGCAGTACTTC. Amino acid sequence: CASSLGGGKSYEQYF.

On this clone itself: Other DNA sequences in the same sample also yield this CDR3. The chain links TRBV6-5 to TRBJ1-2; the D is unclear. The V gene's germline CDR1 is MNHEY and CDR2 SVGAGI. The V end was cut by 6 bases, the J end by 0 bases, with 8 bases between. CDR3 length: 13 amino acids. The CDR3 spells CASRETTNYGYTF. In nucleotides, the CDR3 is TGTGCCAGCAGGGAGACTACTAACTATGGCTACACCTTC.

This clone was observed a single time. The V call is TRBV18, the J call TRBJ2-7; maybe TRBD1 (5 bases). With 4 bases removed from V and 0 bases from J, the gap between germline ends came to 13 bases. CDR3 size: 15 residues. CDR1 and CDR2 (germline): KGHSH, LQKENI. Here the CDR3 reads CASSLPRGSSYEQYF. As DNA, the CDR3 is TGTGCCAGCTCACTCCCTAGGGGAAGCTCCTACGAGCAGTACTTC.

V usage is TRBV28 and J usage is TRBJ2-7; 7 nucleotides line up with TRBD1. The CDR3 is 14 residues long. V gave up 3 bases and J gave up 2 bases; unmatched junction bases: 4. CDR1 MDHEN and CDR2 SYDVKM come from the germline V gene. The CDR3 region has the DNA TGTGCCAGCAGTTTCGGGACAGACCCCTACGAGCAGTACTTC. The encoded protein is CASSFGTDPYEQYF.

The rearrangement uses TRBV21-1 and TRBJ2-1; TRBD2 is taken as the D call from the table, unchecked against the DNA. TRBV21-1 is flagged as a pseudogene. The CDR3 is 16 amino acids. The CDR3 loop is CASICSGGEGFNEQFF. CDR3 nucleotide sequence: TGTGCCAGCATATGTAGCGGGGGCGAGGGTTTCAATGAGCAGTTCTTC.

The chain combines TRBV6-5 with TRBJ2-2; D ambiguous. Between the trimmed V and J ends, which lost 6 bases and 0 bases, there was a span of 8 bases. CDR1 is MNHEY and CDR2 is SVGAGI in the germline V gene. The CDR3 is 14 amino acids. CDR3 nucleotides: TGTGCCAGCAGACAGCTACCGAACACCGGGGAGCTGTTTTTT. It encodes CASRQLPNTGELFF.